This note documents a single T cell receptor beta chain sequence. This record belongs to a study of regulatory T cells in long-lasting Graves disease. Building the TCR beta libraries relied on iRepertoire HTBI primers, and CDR3 regions underwent Arm-PCR. TCRdb processed the multiplex PCR reads anew with MiXCR; each CDR3 protein has one entry. The table includes about 430,000 distinct CDR3 sequences, about 15% detected once. Time point indicated: newly diagnosed GD, antithyroid drugs for less than 3 months. Scientists built the TCR library using RNA that was extracted from PBMCs. V was clipped by 6 bases and J by 7 bases, with 15 bases between them. Per the germline V gene, CDR1 is MDHEN and CDR2 is SYDVKM. The CDR3 has 13 residues. These data also formed part of another study, on T cells in Graves' hyperthyroidism and ophthalmopathy. From that report: The definition of stable Graves' hyperthyroidism was no ophthalmopathy progression within 18 months. HTBI primers drove first-round RT-PCR of the TCR CDR3.

Sample: peripheral blood mononuclear cells (PBMCs), taken at new diagnosis, from a patient treated with antithyroid drugs. The receptor's source is a woman between 35 and 50 years old with Graves disease. The chain links TRBV28 to TRBJ1-2, with a possible D match to TRBD1 (5 bases). The CDR3 nucleotides are TGTGCCAGCAGCCCCCCGGGGGTCCGTGGCTACACCTTC. Protein sequence: CASSPPGVRGYTF.